This T cell receptor (beta chain) was recorded in a study of siplizumab effects on memory and regulatory T cells. Points from the study as a whole: Many proliferating CD4+ or CD8+ clones remained unclassified. Roughly 75-95% of them could not be assigned either a naive or a memory phenotype. Controls showed an average of around 25% Treg-derived mappable alloreactive CD4+ clones, while siplizumab showed about 75%.

Libraries were prepared by immunoSEQ multiplex PCR; TCRdb keeps only in-frame clonotypes and omits some of them. The sample consists of about 110,000 clones, 92% of them appearing once. About this clone: Its cognate antigen is unknown.

Germline CDR1 is LNHDA and CDR2 is SQIVND (reference sequence). CDR3 length equals 16 residues. Losses at the gene ends were 5 bases for V and 0 bases for J; bases not matched to a gene: 9. The specimen was Tregs sorted from blood. The sequence was obtained from a human donor in good health. The V gene is TRBV19, the J gene TRBJ2-7; TRBD1 matches at 8 bases. The CDR3 loop reads CASSLTQGAPSYEQYF. The CDR3 DNA reads TGTGCCAGTAGTCTTACCCAGGGGGCCCCCTCCTACGAGCAGTACTTC.